This is a list of T cell receptor beta chains from one sample in a study of T cell responses to AZD1222 COVID-19 vaccine. Profiled with immunoSEQ multiplex PCR; TCRdb holds only in-frame clones, not every one. The table records about 120,000 clones, more than 85% of them present only once. The source material was peripheral blood, sampled on day 0 of AZD1222 vaccination. These receptors came from an adult in good health. Each CDR3 is given with its conserved first and last residue. The D gene is left open where the match is weak. Size tells how often a clone was seen (once, few, many) or the class of an expanded clone, and some rows leave it out.

j_call	d_call	v_call	cdr3_length	clone_size	cdr3_nt	cdr3_aa
TRBJ2-4	.	TRBV7-8	19	.	TGTGCCAGCAGCCCAGGGGGGACAGTGTGGGATCTAGCCAAAAACATTCAGTACTTC	CASSPGGTVWDLAKNIQYF
TRBJ2-7	TRBD2	TRBV11-2	16	.	TGTGCCAGCAGCCCGAGATCTAGCGGGAGTTTCTACGAGCAGTACTTC	CASSPRSSGSFYEQYF
TRBJ2-7	.	TRBV2	12	few	TGTGCCGGCAGGGGCCGGGCCTACGAGCAGTACTTC	CAGRGRAYEQYF
TRBJ2-3	.	TRBV6-2/TRBV6-3	15	.	TGTGCCAGCAGTTACTGGGACCCTAGCACAGATACGCAGTATTTT	CASSYWDPSTDTQYF
TRBJ1-1	.	TRBV29-1	12	.	TGCAGCGGGGGGGGAGGCGGCACTGAAGCTTTCTTT	CSGGGGGTEAFF
TRBJ2-3	TRBD2	TRBV15	16	.	TGTGCCACCAGCAGAGTGGCGGGAGCTCCCACAGATACGCAGTATTTT	CATSRVAGAPTDTQYF
TRBJ1-2	.	TRBV7-8	14	.	TGTGCCAGCAGCTTAGTGTCGGTCACCGAGGGGTACACCTTC	CASSLVSVTEGYTF
TRBJ1-1	.	TRBV6-5	16	few	TGTGCCAGCAGTTACGTAATCGGGGGCTTCGGCACTGAAGCTTTCTTT	CASSYVIGGFGTEAFF
TRBJ1-3	.	TRBV19	13	.	TGTGCCACTACAACACTGGATGGAAACACCATATATTTT	CATTTLDGNTIYF
TRBJ2-2	TRBD2	TRBV4-2	16	.	TGTGCCAGCAGCCAAGGGCTAGCGGTTAACACCGGGGAGCTGTTTTTT	CASSQGLAVNTGELFF
TRBJ1-4	.	TRBV12-3/TRBV12-4	13	.	TGTGCCAGCAGTTTACAACCGAGGGAAAAACTGTTTTTT	CASSLQPREKLFF
TRBJ1-1	TRBD1	TRBV6-4	12	.	TGTGCCAGCAGGACCGGACAGGGTGAAGCTTTCTTT	CASRTGQGEAFF
TRBJ2-7	.	TRBV19	14	.	TGTGCCAGTAGTAGTTCTACAGGGACCTACGAGCAGTACTTC	CASSSSTGTYEQYF
TRBJ1-4	.	TRBV5-4	13	.	TGTGCCAGCAGCTTGGCTTCGGCTGAAAAACTGTTTTTT	CASSLASAEKLFF
TRBJ1-1	.	TRBV6-1	16	.	TGTGCCAGCAGTGAGGGCAGGGTTATGCTGAACACTGAAGCTTTCTTT	CASSEGRVMLNTEAFF
TRBJ2-1	TRBD2	TRBV24-1	16	.	TGTGCCACCAGTGACCCGGGACTAGCGGGAGACGATGAGCAGTTCTTC	CATSDPGLAGDDEQFF
TRBJ1-4	TRBD1	TRBV24-1	20	.	TGTGCCACCAGTGATTTGCTCTGCCGAGGGGGCACTTGGAAGGGTGAAAAACTGTTTTTT	CATSDLLCRGGTWKGEKLFF
TRBJ1-1	TRBD1	TRBV19	15	.	TGTGCCAGTAGCCCGGTAGGGACAGCAGGGAGGGGGGCTTTCTTT	CASSPVGTAGRGAFF
TRBJ1-2	.	TRBV15	13	.	TGTGCCACCAGCTCTAGCCTCCTTTATGGCTACACCTTC	CATSSSLLYGYTF
TRBJ2-3	.	TRBV13	14	once	TGTGCCAGCAGCTTCGGCTCGTTTAGAGATACGCAGTATTTT	CASSFGSFRDTQYF
TRBJ2-1	.	TRBV5-4	18	.	TGTGCCAGCAGCTTGGCTAGCGCCATCTTAAGCTCCTACAATGAGCAGTTCTTC	CASSLASAILSSYNEQFF
TRBJ2-1	.	TRBV24-1	11	.	TGTGCCACCAGTGCGTACAATGAGCAGTTCTTC	CATSAYNEQFF
TRBJ1-1	.	TRBV6-5	14	.	TGTGCCAGCAGTTTCCCCGGGGGGGACACTGAAGCTTTCTTT	CASSFPGGDTEAFF
TRBJ2-1	.	TRBV12-3/TRBV12-4	12	.	TGTGCCAGCACACCTTCTGACAATGAGCAGTTCTTC	CASTPSDNEQFF
TRBJ1-1	.	TRBV5-1	16	.	TGCGCCAGCAGCCCGGTGGGACTGCAGATAAACACTGAAGCTTTCTTT	CASSPVGLQINTEAFF
TRBJ2-5	.	TRBV6-2/TRBV6-3	18	.	TGTGCCAGCAGTTACATCGGCGGGACCGGCCTCCCCCAAGAGACCCAGTACTTC	CASSYIGGTGLPQETQYF
TRBJ2-3	.	TRBV5-1	13	.	TGCGCCAGCAGCTCCGTGGATGCAGATACGCAGTATTTT	CASSSVDADTQYF
TRBJ2-7	.	TRBV5-1	14	.	TGCGCCAGCAGCGTGTGGCCCGGTTCCGACGAGCAGTACTTC	CASSVWPGSDEQYF
TRBJ2-7	.	TRBV11-3	15	few	TGTGCCAGCACCCGAGGACAGATCAGCTCCTACGAGCAGTACTTC	CASTRGQISSYEQYF
TRBJ1-5	.	TRBV9	14	.	TGTGCCAGCAGCCAGGGCGATAGCAATCAGCCCCAGCATTTT	CASSQGDSNQPQHF
TRBJ2-2	.	TRBV4-2	15	few	TGTGCCAGCAGCATCGCGACATCGAACACCGGGGAGCTGTTTTTT	CASSIATSNTGELFF
TRBJ1-2	.	TRBV10-3	14	.	TGTGCCATCAGTGAGTCGACTGGCGGAAGGGGCTACACCTTC	CAISESTGGRGYTF
TRBJ2-7	TRBD1	TRBV27	14	.	TGTGCCAGCAGTAGTACCGGGACAGGGTCCGAGCAGTACTTC	CASSSTGTGSEQYF